The 17 T cell receptor beta chains below were found in one sample sequenced in a study of yellow fever vaccine responses in identical twins. TCRdb re-called the RT-PCR reads with MiXCR, one entry per CDR3 protein. The table records 1,200 or so distinct CDR3 sequences, around 89% of them present only once. Sample: T cells from blood (PBMCs), unsorted or a sorted subset (not recorded which), taken before or after yellow fever vaccination (not recorded which). The receptors originated from a female donor who received the yellow fever vaccine.

This chain links TRBV18 with TRBJ2-7, with 12 bases that match TRBD1. There are 17 residues in the CDR3. CDR1 and CDR2 (germline): KGHSH, LQKENI. J lost 0 bases, V lost 3 bases, and 6 bases had no gene match. CDR3 sequence reads: CASSPGTGGSYSYEQYF. For the CDR3, the DNA is TGTGCCAGCTCACCCGGGACAGGGGGCAGTTACTCCTACGAGCAGTACTTC.

J is TRBJ2-5 and V is TRBV12-3 or TRBV12-4, with D hard to call. The CDR3 contains 13 residues. V shed 5 bases and J shed 3 bases, with 10 bases lying between them. CDR3 sequence (DNA): TGTGCCAGCAGTCCCGACATTAAAGAGACCCAGTACTTC. This translates into CASSPDIKETQYF.

This clonotype was detected only a few times. The genes are TRBV30 and TRBJ1-2; the D gene is possibly TRBD1 (5 bases). The germline CDR1 and CDR2 sequences are GTSNPN and SVGIG (reference sequence). The germline V and J ends were trimmed by 4 bases and 6 bases, with 12 bases remaining between them. The CDR3 has 12 amino acids. CDR3: CAWTLNRNGYTF. In DNA, the CDR3 is TGTGCCTGGACCCTAAACAGGAATGGCTACACCTTC.

The genes are TRBV20-1 and TRBJ2-7, with 9 bases fitting TRBD1. The trim removed 1 base at V and 5 bases at J, leaving 6 bases unmatched. Looked up from germline, CDR1 is DFQATT and CDR2 is SNEGSKA (reference sequence). The length of the CDR3 is 14 residues. The chain's CDR3 is CSARVAQGANEQYF. In nucleotides, the CDR3 is TGCAGTGCTAGAGTCGCACAGGGGGCTAACGAGCAGTACTTC.

This sequence joins TRBV27 and TRBJ2-3; maybe TRBD1 (6 bases). The CDR3 runs 14 residues. V was shortened by 7 bases and J by 1 base, with 12 bases between the two germline ends. Germline V gene data show CDR1 as MNHEY and CDR2 as SMNVEV (reference sequence). CDR3 sequence reads: CASTRGFGTDTQYF. The DNA of the CDR3 is TGTGCCAGCACCAGGGGTTTTGGCACAGATACGCAGTATTTT.

The chain uses TRBV7-3 and TRBJ2-1; no clear D. The CDR3 contains 13 residues. Germline V lookup: CDR1 SGHTA, CDR2 FQGTGA. V was clipped by 5 bases and J by 5 bases, with 10 bases between them. CDR3 sequence reads: CASSPRRDNEQFF. For the CDR3, the DNA is TGTGCCAGCAGCCCCCGACGTGACAATGAGCAGTTCTTC. The full variable domain, rest sourced from reference TRBV7-3 and TRBJ2-1, is GAGVSQTPSNKVTEKGKYVELRCDPISGHTALYWYRQSLGQGPEFLIYFQGTGAADDSGLPNDRFFAVRPEGSVSTLKIQRTERGDSAVYLCASSPRRDNEQFFGPGTRLTVL.

The chain employs TRBV11-2 and TRBJ2-4, with TRBD2 as a possible D gene (5 bases). The CDR3 consists of 15 residues. Germline values: CDR1 SGHAT, CDR2 FQNNGV. V was shortened by 0 bases and J by 0 bases, with 6 bases between the two germline ends. The DNA for the CDR3 is TGTGCCAGCAGCTTAGACGGACTAGCCAAAAACATTCAGTACTTC. Its translation: CASSLDGLAKNIQYF.

The chain is built from TRBV10-3 and TRBJ1-1; D is undetermined. Germline CDR1 ENHRY, CDR2 SYGVKD. Trimming took off 4 bases at V and 4 bases at J, with 4 bases between the two ends. The CDR3 runs to 11 residues. CDR3 nucleotides: TGTGCCATCAGTGTGGCCACTGAAGCTTTCTTT. This encodes CAISVATEAFF.

The rearrangement joins TRBV12-2 to TRBJ2-1; the D call of TRBD2 is as the table states it, not checked on the DNA. TRBV12-2 is termed a pseudogene. The CDR3 covers 14 residues. The CDR3 loop is CAPLTGTSRYEQFF. CDR3 nucleotides: TGTGCACCGCTCACCGGGACTAGCAGGTATGAGCAGTTCTTC.

This rearrangement joins TRBV7-6 to TRBJ2-2, with 14 bases lining up with TRBD2. The CDR3 is 16 residues long. V shed 5 bases, J shed 5 bases, and the junction held 4 bases outside the gene matches. CDR1 is SGHVS, CDR2 FNYEAQ, per germline. As DNA, the CDR3 is TGTGCCAGCAGCCCCCGGACTAGCGGGGGGACCGGGGAGCTGTTTTTT. It specifies CASSPRTSGGTGELFF. The entire variable domain, with the rest obtained from reference TRBV7-6 and TRBJ2-2, is as follows: GAGVSQSPRYKVTKRGQDVALRCDPISGHVSLYWYRQALGQGPEFLTYFNYEAQQDKSGLPNDRFSAERPEGSISTLTIQRTEQRDSAMYRCASSPRTSGGTGELFFGEGSRLTVL.

V usage is TRBV20-1 and J usage is TRBJ1-5; the D gene is possibly TRBD1 (6 bases). V was pared by 0 bases and J by 4 bases, with 13 bases between. The V gene's germline CDR1 is DFQATT and CDR2 SNEGSKA (reference sequence). The length of the CDR3 is 15 residues. CDR3 sequence reads: CSARDSGQGNQPQHF. CDR3 DNA: TGCAGTGCTAGAGATTCAGGGCAGGGGAATCAGCCCCAGCATTTT.

The chain has TRBV20-1 and TRBJ2-3, with TRBD1 as a possible D gene (5 bases). The germline V gene encodes CDR1 DFQATT and CDR2 SNEGSKA (reference sequence). V was pared by 2 bases and J by 3 bases, with 15 bases between. This CDR3 comprises 15 residues. The CDR3 loop is CSARKGMDGTDTQYF. CDR3 in DNA: TGCAGTGCTAGAAAGGGGATGGACGGAACAGATACGCAGTATTTT.

The chain joins TRBV6-2 or TRBV6-3 to TRBJ1-2, with unresolved D. This CDR3 region has 15 residues. The V end was cut by 2 bases, the J end by 0 bases, with 10 bases between. Germline assignment: CDR1 MNHEY and CDR2 SVGEGT. CDR3 coding DNA: TGTGCCAGCAGTTACCCCGTGCCTACTAACTATGGCTACACCTTC. Its protein is CASSYPVPTNYGYTF.

This sequence joins TRBV12-3 or TRBV12-4 and TRBJ1-4; 8 positions agree with TRBD1. Trimming at V came to 6 bases and at J to 7 bases, leaving 7 bases not matched to a gene. The CDR3 contains 14 residues. The CDR3 reads CASSPSGGVEKLFF. CDR3 in DNA: TGTGCCAGCAGCCCTTCAGGGGGCGTTGAAAAACTGTTTTTT.

This clonotype has just a few counts. J is TRBJ2-2 and V is TRBV12-3 or TRBV12-4; 10 bases map to TRBD2. Trimming cost V 6 bases and J 3 bases; bases outside gene matches: 1. The CDR3 length is 14 residues. The CDR3 is CASRTSGHTGELFF. The CDR3 DNA is TGTGCCAGCAGGACTAGCGGGCACACCGGGGAGCTGTTTTTT.

As for this clonotype: An end of the junction does not agree with germline; a read error may underlie this. As DNA, the CDR3 is TGCAGTGCTGCCCGACCCGGGACTAGCTCCAACAATGAGCAGTTCTTC. It yields the protein CSAARPGTSSNNEQFF. The chain combines TRBV20-1 with TRBJ2-1, with TRBD2 matching 9 bases. The V gene's germline CDR1 is DFQATT and CDR2 SNEGSKA (reference sequence). CDR3 length equals 16 residues.

This chain uses TRBV11-3 with TRBJ2-1; 8 bases match TRBD2. V gave up 1 base and J gave up 5 bases; unmatched junction bases: 7. The CDR3 runs to 16 residues. Germline CDR1 reads SGHNT; CDR2 reads YENEEA. The CDR3 DNA is TGTGCCAGCAGCTTAGGTGGTAGCGGGAAGGACAATGAGCAGTTCTTC. It specifies CASSLGGSGKDNEQFF.